The following is a T cell receptor beta chain sequence with its context. Its antigen is as yet unknown. Investigators profiled TCR beta VDJ and CDR3 from genomic DNA template. TCRdb re-analysed the reads in MiXCR, keeping a single row per CDR3 protein. The repertoire includes about 170,000 distinct CDR3 sequences, 47% of them detected once, and 0.85% to 1.2% sits in the top ten. These data belong to a study of CD8+CD57+ T cells in acquired aplastic anemia. Study observations and caveats: Between patients and controls, over 25 CD8+ CDR3 sequences were found in common.

V lost 1 base, J lost 2 bases, and 9 bases lay in between. The CDR3 spans 15 residues. Germline loops: CDR1 SGHAT, CDR2 FQNNGV. For sequencing, patients were chosen who had shown expansion of CD8+CD57+ cells by flow cytometry. Each of the patients presented with severe acquired aplastic anemia. The gene calls are TRBV11-2 and TRBJ2-1; a possible D gene is TRBD1 (5 bases). Sample: sorted CD4+, CD8+, or CD8+CD57+ T cells (not recorded which) from PBMCs. This TCR was recovered from a human donor with aplastic anemia. The CDR3: CASSLGQITYNEQFF. The CDR3 region has the DNA TGTGCCAGCAGCTTAGGACAGATAACCTACAATGAGCAGTTCTTC.